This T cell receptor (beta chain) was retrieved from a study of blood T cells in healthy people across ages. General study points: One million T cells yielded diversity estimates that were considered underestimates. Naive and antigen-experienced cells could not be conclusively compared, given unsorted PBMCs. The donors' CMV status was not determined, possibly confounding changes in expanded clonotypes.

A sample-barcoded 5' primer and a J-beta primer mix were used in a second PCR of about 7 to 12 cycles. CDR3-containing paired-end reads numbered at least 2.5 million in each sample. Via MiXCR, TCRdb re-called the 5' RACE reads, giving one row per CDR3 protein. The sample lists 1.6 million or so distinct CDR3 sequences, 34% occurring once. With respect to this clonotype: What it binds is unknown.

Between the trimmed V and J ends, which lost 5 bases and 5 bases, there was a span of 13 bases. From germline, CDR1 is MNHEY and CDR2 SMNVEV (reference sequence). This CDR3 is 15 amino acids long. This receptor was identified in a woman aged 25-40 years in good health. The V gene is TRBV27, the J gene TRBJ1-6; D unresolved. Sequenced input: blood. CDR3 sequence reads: CASSPRTGNNSPLHF. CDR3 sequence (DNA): TGTGCCAGCAGTCCCAGGACGGGGAATAATTCACCCCTCCACTTT.